The sequence of this T cell receptor (beta chain) was determined in a study of blood T cell repertoires in COVID-19. On the study more broadly: The United States, Italy and Spain were the sources of the acute and convalescent COVID-19 samples. Sources were T cells, B-cell-depleted T cells, or PBMCs; the material itself was cDNA or gDNA.

This CDR3 is built from 12 residues. V was trimmed by 8 bases and J by 3 bases, leaving 10 bases between them. Source study methods: The assay estimated nucleated cells by amplifying reference gene primers. This table comes from immunoSEQ multiplex PCR, and its TCRdb copy is limited to in-frame clones, with some not included. That table supplies the V and J calls and clone size; D and trimming were determined from the DNA. The sample includes about 98,000 clones, around 82% of them seen just once. The V gene is TRBV12-3 or TRBV12-4, the J gene TRBJ2-5; tentatively, D is TRBD2 (6 bases). The sequencing sample was made of peripheral blood. This TCR was sampled from a man aged 70 or older with active or convalescent COVID-19. The CDR3 reads CASLRREETQYF. DNA for the CDR3: TGTGCCAGCTTACGGAGGGAAGAGACCCAGTACTTC.